A selection of T cell receptor beta chains follows, all from one sample in a study of shared clonotypes between healthy human individuals. Measured with immunoSEQ multiplex PCR; TCRdb has only the in-frame clones, and not every one. The data hold some 1,400,000 clones, with about 96% observed a single time. The sequenced sample was naive CD4+ T cells sorted from blood. Receptor source: a young man in good health. Both conserved end residues are part of each CDR3. A D gene is named only where the DNA matches it firmly. Size is omitted from some rows. Given values are once, few, many or a class for expanded clones.

J: TRBJ1-4; V: TRBV4-3; D: -; size: -; CDR3: CASSQGVGSNEKLFF; DNA: TGCGCCAGCAGCCAAGGTGTGGGCAGTAATGAAAAACTGTTTTTT
J: TRBJ1-2; V: TRBV5-4; D: -; size: once; CDR3: CASSLAPISYGYTF; DNA: TGTGCCAGCAGCTTGGCCCCAATCTCCTATGGCTACACCTTC
J: TRBJ2-1; V: TRBV19; D: -; size: -; CDR3: CASSIVKGLSNEQFF; DNA: TGTGCCAGTAGTATAGTAAAGGGGCTCTCGAATGAGCAGTTCTTC
J: TRBJ2-6; V: TRBV19; D: TRBD1; size: once; CDR3: CASSPEGARGANVLTF; DNA: TGTGCCAGTAGCCCTGAGGGGGCGAGGGGGGCCAACGTCCTGACTTTC
J: TRBJ2-1; V: TRBV9; D: TRBD2; size: -; CDR3: CASSPTSGRPTEQFF; DNA: TGTGCCAGCAGCCCGACTAGCGGGAGACCCACAGAGCAGTTCTTC
J: TRBJ1-1; V: TRBV5-1; D: -; size: once; CDR3: CASSFLRGNAEAFF; DNA: TGCGCCAGCAGCTTCCTACGTGGGAACGCTGAAGCTTTCTTT
J: TRBJ2-2; V: TRBV28; D: -; size: -; CDR3: CASPSGTTGELFF; DNA: TGTGCCAGCCCATCCGGGACAACTGGGGAGCTGTTTTTT
J: TRBJ2-7; V: TRBV25-1; D: -; size: once; CDR3: CASSEYGGGDSSYEQYF; DNA: TGTGCCAGCAGTGAATATGGTGGGGGCGATAGCTCCTACGAGCAGTACTTC
J: TRBJ1-2; V: TRBV28; D: -; size: -; CDR3: CASSSPINYGYTF; DNA: TGTGCCAGCAGTTCACCCATTAACTATGGCTACACCTTC
J: TRBJ2-7; V: TRBV5-8; D: TRBD2; size: -; CDR3: CASSASGNYEQYF; DNA: TGTGCCAGCAGCGCTAGCGGGAACTACGAGCAGTACTTC
J: TRBJ2-7; V: TRBV15; D: -; size: -; CDR3: CATSREGGSYEQYF; DNA: TGTGCCACCAGCAGAGAAGGGGGATCCTACGAGCAGTACTTC
J: TRBJ2-7; V: TRBV6-5; D: -; size: once; CDR3: CASSYGAPHYYEQYF; DNA: TGTGCCAGCAGTTACGGAGCTCCCCACTACTACGAGCAGTACTTC
J: TRBJ1-5; V: TRBV11-2; D: TRBD1; size: -; CDR3: CASSLTGGGNQPQHF; DNA: TGTGCCAGCAGCTTAACAGGGGGTGGCAATCAGCCCCAGCATTTT
J: TRBJ2-3; V: TRBV14; D: -; size: -; CDR3: CASSLVRREGDTQYF; DNA: TGTGCCAGCAGCCTGGTGCGGCGGGAAGGAGATACGCAGTATTTT
J: TRBJ2-1; V: TRBV10-1; D: TRBD2; size: -; CDR3: CASSDPLAEGSYNEQFF; DNA: TGCGCCAGCAGTGACCCACTAGCGGAGGGCTCCTACAATGAGCAGTTCTTC
J: TRBJ2-2; V: TRBV27; D: -; size: -; CDR3: CASSYRAKNTGELFF; DNA: TGTGCCAGCAGTTACCGCGCCAAGAACACCGGGGAGCTGTTTTTT
J: TRBJ1-2; V: TRBV27; D: -; size: -; CDR3: CASSLIPTGGVYGYTF; DNA: TGTGCCAGCAGTTTAATTCCAACGGGGGGCGTTTATGGCTACACCTTC
J: TRBJ2-7; V: TRBV19; D: -; size: -; CDR3: CASSSELESYEQYF; DNA: TGTGCCAGTAGTAGCGAACTAGAATCCTACGAGCAGTACTTC
J: TRBJ2-1; V: TRBV9; D: -; size: -; CDR3: CASSVAPLRGAWDYNEQFF; DNA: TGTGCCAGCAGCGTTGCCCCCTTACGCGGGGCTTGGGACTACAATGAGCAGTTCTTC
J: TRBJ2-3; V: TRBV11-3; D: TRBD2; size: -; CDR3: CASSPGTRGQDTQYF; DNA: TGTGCCAGCAGCCCCGGGACTAGGGGACAAGATACGCAGTATTTT
J: TRBJ2-7; V: TRBV6-6; D: TRBD1; size: -; CDR3: CASSYLGQGSYEQYF; DNA: TGTGCCAGCAGTTACTTGGGACAGGGCTCCTACGAGCAGTACTTC
J: TRBJ2-7; V: TRBV5-8; D: -; size: once; CDR3: CASSLSSGTYEQYF; DNA: TGTGCCAGCAGCTTGTCAAGCGGCACCTACGAGCAGTACTTC
J: TRBJ2-4; V: TRBV5-6; D: TRBD2; size: -; CDR3: CASSLSVSGRAGTKNIQYF; DNA: TGTGCCAGCAGCTTGAGTGTTAGCGGGAGGGCCGGGACCAAAAACATTCAGTACTTC
J: TRBJ2-1; V: TRBV7-9; D: -; size: -; CDR3: CASSLDSSDEQFF; DNA: TGTGCCAGCAGCCTGGACTCCTCGGATGAGCAGTTCTTC
J: TRBJ2-7; V: TRBV30; D: -; size: -; CDR3: CAWSGTGLHEQYF; DNA: TGTGCCTGGAGTGGAACAGGGTTACACGAGCAGTACTTC
J: TRBJ2-7; V: TRBV5-5; D: -; size: -; CDR3: CASSPSFGGYEQYF; DNA: TGTGCCAGCAGCCCGTCCTTCGGGGGTTACGAGCAGTACTTC
J: TRBJ2-3; V: TRBV4-1; D: TRBD1; size: -; CDR3: CASSLSGTGLRDTQYF; DNA: TGCGCCAGCAGCCTCTCCGGGACAGGGCTACGAGATACGCAGTATTTT
J: TRBJ2-7; V: TRBV27; D: TRBD2; size: -; CDR3: CASSLSSGSIIYEQYF; DNA: TGTGCCAGCAGTTTATCTAGCGGGAGTATTATTTACGAGCAGTACTTC
J: TRBJ2-7; V: TRBV7-2; D: TRBD2; size: once; CDR3: CASSRLAGVGEQYF; DNA: TGTGCCAGCAGCAGACTAGCGGGAGTTGGCGAGCAGTACTTC
J: TRBJ2-1; V: TRBV5-1; D: -; size: -; CDR3: CASSLGLGADEQFF; DNA: TGCGCCAGCAGCTTAGGTTTGGGGGCAGATGAGCAGTTCTTC
J: TRBJ2-1; V: TRBV7-2; D: -; size: -; CDR3: CASSLDHEQFF; DNA: TGTGCCAGCAGCCTAGATCATGAGCAGTTCTTC
J: TRBJ2-5; V: TRBV5-1; D: -; size: -; CDR3: CASSSNTPATQETQYF; DNA: TGCGCCAGCAGCTCCAATACCCCGGCTACCCAAGAGACCCAGTACTTC
J: TRBJ2-5; V: TRBV18; D: -; size: -; CDR3: CASSKETQYF; DNA: TGTGCCAGCTCAAAAGAGACCCAGTACTTC
J: TRBJ2-3; V: TRBV12-5; D: TRBD2; size: -; CDR3: CASGLGLAGDSDTQYF; DNA: TGTGCTAGTGGTTTGGGACTAGCGGGAGATTCAGATACGCAGTATTTT
J: TRBJ2-1; V: TRBV27; D: TRBD2; size: once; CDR3: CASSYSGRVRSYNEQFF; DNA: TGTGCCAGCAGTTACTCTGGGAGGGTAAGATCCTACAATGAGCAGTTCTTC